The 5 T cell receptor beta chains reported below all come from one sample, sequenced in a study of shared clonotypes between healthy human individuals. The table came from immunoSEQ multiplex PCR; TCRdb's copy has only in-frame clones and leaves some out. Among roughly 700,000 clones listed, about 90% were seen once. The sample taken for sequencing was memory CD8+ T cells from PBMCs. As for subset: CD45RO+ cells pooled with CCR7-negative TemRA cells. These TCRs come from a man aged 18-30 years in good health. Some clones in this sample may be carry-over from other donors' samples.

With respect to this clone: An end of the junction differs from the germline gene, which may be a read error. The V gene is TRBV9, the J gene TRBJ2-3, with D perhaps matching TRBD2 (6 bases). CDR1 SGDLS and CDR2 YYNGEE come from the germline V gene. The CDR3 totals 14 residues. CDR3: CASGVVGGTDTQYF. CDR3 DNA sequence: TGTGCCAGCGGCGTAGTCGGGGGAACAGATACGCAGTATTTT.

This chain uses TRBV13 with TRBJ2-5; 10 bases fit TRBD2. From germline, CDR1 is PRHDT and CDR2 FYEKMQ (reference sequence). The CDR3 runs to 16 residues. The V gene end was trimmed by 1 base and the J gene end by 5 bases; junction bases not matched to a gene: 7. CDR3 sequence: CASSLVGLAGDETQYF. CDR3 bases: TGTGCCAGCAGCTTAGTTGGCCTAGCGGGAGATGAGACCCAGTACTTC. The entire variable domain, with the rest obtained from reference TRBV13 and TRBJ2-5, is as follows: AAGVIQSPRHLIKEKRETATLKCYPIPRHDTVYWYQQGPGQDPQFLISFYEKMQSDKGSIPDRFSAQQFSDYHSELNMSSLELGDSALYFCASSLVGLAGDETQYFGPGTRLLVL.

J is TRBJ1-2 and V is TRBV28; 9 nucleotides align to TRBD1. CDR3 size: 15 residues. Germline V gene data show CDR1 as MDHEN and CDR2 as SYDVKM. V lost 5 bases to trimming and J lost 3 bases; unmatched junction nucleotides: 7. The CDR3 sequence is CASSPHRGRDYGYTF. DNA for the CDR3: TGTGCCAGCAGTCCTCACAGGGGGCGCGACTATGGCTACACCTTC.

J is TRBJ2-1 and V is TRBV7-7; TRBD2 matches 9 bases. Germline CDR1 is SSHAT and CDR2 is FNYEAQ (reference sequence). V shed 5 bases and J 9 bases; nucleotides not matched to a gene: 8. The CDR3 has 14 amino acids. CDR3 residues: CASSPGLARSEQFF. The CDR3 nucleotides read TGTGCCAGCAGCCCGGGACTAGCTAGGAGTGAGCAGTTCTTC.

This clone was found a few times. The chain has TRBV28 and TRBJ2-7; perhaps TRBD1 as D (6 bases). CDR3 size: 12 residues. Germline assignment: CDR1 MDHEN and CDR2 SYDVKM. V was cut by 4 bases and J by 3 bases, with 7 bases left in between. CDR3 region: CASSYRDYEQYF. Here the CDR3 DNA reads TGTGCCAGCAGTTACAGGGACTACGAGCAGTACTTC.